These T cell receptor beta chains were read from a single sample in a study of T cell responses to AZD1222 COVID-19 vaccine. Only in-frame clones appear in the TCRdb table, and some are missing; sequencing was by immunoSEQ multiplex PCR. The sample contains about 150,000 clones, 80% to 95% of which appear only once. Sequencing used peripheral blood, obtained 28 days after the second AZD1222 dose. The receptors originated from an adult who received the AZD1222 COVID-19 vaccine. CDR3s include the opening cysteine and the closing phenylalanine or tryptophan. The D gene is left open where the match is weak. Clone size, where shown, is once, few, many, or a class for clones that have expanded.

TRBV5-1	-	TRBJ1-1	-	CASSEVINTEAFF	TGCGCCAGCAGCGAGGTGATAAACACTGAAGCTTTCTTT
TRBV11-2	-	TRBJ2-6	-	CASGPRSSGANVLTF	TGTGCCAGCGGACCCAGGAGTTCTGGGGCCAACGTCCTGACTTTC
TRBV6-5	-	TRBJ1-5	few	CASSWVAGTDQPQHF	TGTGCCAGCAGTTGGGTCGCGGGCACCGATCAGCCCCAGCATTTT
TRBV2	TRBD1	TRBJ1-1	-	CASREQGPRAEAFF	TGTGCCAGCAGGGAACAGGGGCCTAGGGCTGAAGCTTTCTTT
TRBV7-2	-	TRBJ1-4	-	CASSLGRVPTGEKLFF	TGTGCCAGCAGCTTAGGGCGGGTACCAACTGGGGAAAAACTGTTTTTT
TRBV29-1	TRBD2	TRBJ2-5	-	CSVAGVTQETQYF	TGCAGCGTAGCGGGAGTTACCCAAGAGACCCAGTACTTC
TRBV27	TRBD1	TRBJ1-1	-	CASSSGQVKNTEAFF	TGTGCCAGCAGTTCCGGACAGGTGAAGAACACTGAAGCTTTCTTT
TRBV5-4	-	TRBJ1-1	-	CASSLDYTEAFF	TGTGCCAGCAGCTTGGACTACACTGAAGCTTTCTTT
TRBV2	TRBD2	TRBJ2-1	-	CATRSGGNEQFF	TGTGCCACTAGGTCCGGGGGGAATGAGCAGTTCTTC
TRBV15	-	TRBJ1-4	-	CATSPEGVTNEKLFF	TGTGCCACCAGCCCGGAGGGGGTAACTAATGAAAAACTGTTTTTT
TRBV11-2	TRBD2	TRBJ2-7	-	CASSLPGTTSYEQYF	TGTGCCAGCAGCTTACCCGGGACTACCTCCTACGAGCAGTACTTC
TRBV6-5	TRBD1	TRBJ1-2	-	CASSYKAGGRGYTF	TGTGCCAGCAGTTACAAGGCAGGGGGCAGGGGCTACACCTTC
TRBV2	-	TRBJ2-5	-	CASSEGTDLETQYF	TGTGCCAGCAGTGAAGGGACAGATTTAGAGACCCAGTACTTC
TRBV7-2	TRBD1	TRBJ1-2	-	CASSPRTGANYGYTF	TGTGCCAGCAGCCCCCGGACAGGAGCTAACTATGGCTACACCTTC
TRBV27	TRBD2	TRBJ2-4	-	CASSFSGRVKNIQYF	TGTGCCAGCAGTTTCAGCGGGAGAGTCAAAAACATTCAGTACTTC
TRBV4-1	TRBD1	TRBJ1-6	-	CASSRGTGTGGVYNSPLHF	TGCGCCAGCAGCCGAGGAACCGGGACAGGGGGCGTTTATAATTCACCCCTCCACTTT
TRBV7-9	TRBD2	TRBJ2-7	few	CASSQGLAGSYEQYF	TGTGCCAGCAGCCAGGGACTAGCGGGGTCCTACGAGCAGTACTTC
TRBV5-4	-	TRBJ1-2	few	CASSIGGGSLGYTF	TGTGCCAGCAGCATCGGGGGGGGTTCCTTAGGCTACACCTTC
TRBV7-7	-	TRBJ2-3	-	CASSPSGARTDTQYF	TGTGCCAGCAGCCCGTCCGGGGCCAGGACAGATACGCAGTATTTT
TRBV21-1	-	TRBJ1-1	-	CASSRNCNTEAFF	TGTGCCAGCAGCCGTAACTGCAACACTGAAGCTTTCTTT
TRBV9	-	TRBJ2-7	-	CASSAGVGPPYEQYF	TGTGCCAGCAGCGCCGGTGTGGGGCCTCCCTACGAGCAGTACTTC
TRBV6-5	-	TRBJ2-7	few	CASSSQGIEQYF	TGTGCCAGCAGTTCTCAGGGGATCGAGCAGTACTTC
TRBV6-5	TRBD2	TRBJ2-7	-	CASSSGTSGRGHEQYF	TGTGCCAGCAGTTCAGGGACTAGCGGGAGAGGCCACGAGCAGTACTTC
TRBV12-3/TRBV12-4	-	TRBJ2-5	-	CASSLGFETQYF	TGTGCCAGCAGTTTAGGTTTTGAGACCCAGTACTTC
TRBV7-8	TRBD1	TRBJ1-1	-	CASSLGGTDRGAFF	TGTGCCAGCAGCTTAGGGGGAACTGACAGGGGAGCTTTCTTT
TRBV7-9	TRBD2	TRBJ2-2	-	CASRFPTSGTGELFF	TGTGCCAGCAGGTTCCCGACTAGCGGGACCGGGGAGCTGTTTTTT
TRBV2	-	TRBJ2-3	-	CASSDTDTQYF	TGTGCCAGCAGTGATACAGATACGCAGTATTTT
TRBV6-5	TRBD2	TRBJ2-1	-	CASRKGLAGEQFF	TGTGCCAGCAGAAAGGGACTAGCGGGCGAGCAGTTCTTC
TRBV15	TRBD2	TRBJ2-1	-	CATSRGTVAGSNEQFF	TGTGCCACCAGCAGAGGTACGGTAGCGGGAAGCAATGAGCAGTTCTTC
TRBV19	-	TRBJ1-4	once	CASSMGIANEKLFF	TGTGCCAGTAGTATGGGGATAGCTAATGAAAAACTGTTTTTT
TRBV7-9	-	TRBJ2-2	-	CASINSGDSPTGELFF	TGTGCCAGCATTAACTCCGGTGACAGCCCCACCGGGGAGCTGTTTTTT
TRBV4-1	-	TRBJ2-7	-	CASSQEVRAGQYF	TGCGCCAGCAGCCAAGAAGTTAGGGCAGGGCAGTACTTC
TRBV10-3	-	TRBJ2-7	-	CAISESAVDYEQYF	TGTGCCATCAGTGAGTCGGCCGTGGATTACGAGCAGTACTTC
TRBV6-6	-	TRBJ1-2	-	CATLNLGGANYGYTF	TGTGCCACCCTGAACTTAGGGGGAGCTAACTATGGCTACACCTTC
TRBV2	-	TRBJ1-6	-	CASTVGPSSPLHF	TGTGCCAGCACGGTGGGGCCTAGTTCACCCCTCCACTTT
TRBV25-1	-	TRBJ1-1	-	CASSATASPGRAFF	TGTGCCAGCAGTGCTACTGCTTCGCCCGGGCGGGCTTTCTTT
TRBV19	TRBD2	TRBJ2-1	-	CASSPSGFYNEQFF	TGTGCCAGTAGTCCTAGCGGGTTTTACAATGAGCAGTTCTTC
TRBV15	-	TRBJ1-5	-	CATSRNNQPQHF	TGTGCCACCAGCAGAAACAATCAGCCCCAGCATTTT
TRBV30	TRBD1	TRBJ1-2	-	CAIRGQEDGYTF	TGTGCCATAAGGGGGCAGGAGGATGGCTACACCTTC
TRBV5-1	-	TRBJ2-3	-	CASSLRQSTDTQYF	TGCGCCAGCAGCTTAAGGCAGAGCACAGATACGCAGTATTTT
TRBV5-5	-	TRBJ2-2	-	CASSLAPRGAAGELFF	TGTGCCAGCAGCTTGGCCCCGAGGGGGGCGGCCGGGGAGCTGTTTTTT
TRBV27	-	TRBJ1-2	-	CASSLGVAGGSYGYTF	TGTGCCAGCAGTTTAGGGGTGGCGGGGGGTAGCTATGGCTACACCTTC
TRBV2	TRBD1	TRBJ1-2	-	CASSGDSASRETF	TGTGCCAGCAGCGGGGACAGCGCATCTCGGGAGACCTTC
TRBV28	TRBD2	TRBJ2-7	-	CASSLGWTSGTYEQYF	TGTGCCAGCAGTTTGGGGTGGACTAGCGGGACCTACGAGCAGTACTTC
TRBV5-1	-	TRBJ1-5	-	CASSLDGDSNQPQHF	TGCGCCAGCAGCTTGGACGGGGATAGCAATCAGCCCCAGCATTTT
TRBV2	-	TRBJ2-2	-	CASKGYFTGELFF	TGTGCCAGCAAAGGGTATTTCACCGGGGAGCTGTTTTTT
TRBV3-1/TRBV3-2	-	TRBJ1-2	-	CASSPTGGGYGYTF	TGTGCCAGCAGCCCGACCGGGGGCGGGTATGGCTACACCTTC
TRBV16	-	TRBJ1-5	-	CASSRRGGNWGNQPQHF	TGTGCCAGCAGCCGAAGAGGGGGGAATTGGGGCAATCAGCCCCAGCATTTT
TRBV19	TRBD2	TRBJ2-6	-	CASSFRLAGVSGANVLTF	TGTGCCAGTAGTTTTAGACTAGCGGGAGTCTCTGGGGCCAACGTCCTGACTTTC
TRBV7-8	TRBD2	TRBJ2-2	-	CASSLFLAGEHTGELFF	TGTGCCAGCAGCTTATTCCTAGCGGGAGAGCACACCGGGGAGCTGTTTTTT
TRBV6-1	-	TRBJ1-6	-	CASSEGSVRNSPLHF	TGTGCCAGCAGTGAAGGGTCAGTCCGTAATTCACCCCTCCACTTT
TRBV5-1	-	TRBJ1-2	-	CASSLRDPGYGYTF	TGCGCCAGCAGCTTAAGGGATCCGGGCTATGGCTACACCTTC
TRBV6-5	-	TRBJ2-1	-	CASSRDSWANEQFF	TGTGCCAGCAGCCGGGACTCCTGGGCCAATGAGCAGTTCTTC